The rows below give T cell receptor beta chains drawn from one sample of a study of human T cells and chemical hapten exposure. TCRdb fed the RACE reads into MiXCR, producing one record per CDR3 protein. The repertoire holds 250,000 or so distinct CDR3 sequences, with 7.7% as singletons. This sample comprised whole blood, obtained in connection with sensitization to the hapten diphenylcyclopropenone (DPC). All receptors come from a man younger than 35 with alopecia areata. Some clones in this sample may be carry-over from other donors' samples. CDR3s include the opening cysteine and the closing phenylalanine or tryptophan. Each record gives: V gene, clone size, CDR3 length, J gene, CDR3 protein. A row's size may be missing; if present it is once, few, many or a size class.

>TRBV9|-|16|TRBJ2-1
CASSVGLAGGQNEQFF
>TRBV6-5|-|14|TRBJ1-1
CASSRDRDNTEAFF
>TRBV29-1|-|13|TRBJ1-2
CSVAGTTNYGYTF
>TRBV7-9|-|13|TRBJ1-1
CASSATPNTEAFF
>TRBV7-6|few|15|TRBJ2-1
CASSSDRISYNEQFF
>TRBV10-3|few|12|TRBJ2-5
CAIRDRGETQYF
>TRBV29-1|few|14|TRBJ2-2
CSVEGDTNTGELFF
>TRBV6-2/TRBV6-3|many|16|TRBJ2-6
CASNLQGISGANVLTF
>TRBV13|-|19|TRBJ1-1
CASSDIKGELAPEDTEAFF
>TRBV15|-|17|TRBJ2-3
CATSRDRHQRPADTQYF
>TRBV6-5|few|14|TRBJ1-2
CASSYSRGNYGYTF
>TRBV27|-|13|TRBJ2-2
CASSLYTGRELFF
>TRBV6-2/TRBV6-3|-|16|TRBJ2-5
CASSYFRGGSKETQYF
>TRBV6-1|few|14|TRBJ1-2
CASSLTVKSYGYTF
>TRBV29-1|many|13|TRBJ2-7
CSVLAREAYEQYF
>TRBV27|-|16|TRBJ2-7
CASSERGARSSYEQYF
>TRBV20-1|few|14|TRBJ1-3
CRGLRGSAGNTIYF
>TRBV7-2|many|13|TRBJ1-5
CASSYRGNQPQHF
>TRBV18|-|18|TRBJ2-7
CASSPQGLASSSPYEQYF
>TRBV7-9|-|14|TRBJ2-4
CASSPNRVGNIQYF
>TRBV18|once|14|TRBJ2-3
CASEDRGFTDTQYF
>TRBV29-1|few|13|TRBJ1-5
CSVGAGGGQPQHF
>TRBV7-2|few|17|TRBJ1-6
CASSRPKDGSIHSPLHF
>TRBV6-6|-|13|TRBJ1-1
CASSPLSVTEAFF
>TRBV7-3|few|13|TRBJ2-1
CASSLTADNEQFF
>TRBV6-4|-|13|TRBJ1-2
CASSATGGYGYTF
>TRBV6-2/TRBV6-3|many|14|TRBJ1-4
CASSYRTTNEKLFF
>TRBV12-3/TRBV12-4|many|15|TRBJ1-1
CASSFRDRDGTEAFF
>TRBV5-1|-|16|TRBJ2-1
CASSLGAVASSNEQFF
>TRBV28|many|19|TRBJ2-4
CASSLSLLDGLIAKNIQYF
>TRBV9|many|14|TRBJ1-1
CASTETGAGTEAFF
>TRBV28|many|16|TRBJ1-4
CASSFLFTGSNEKLFF
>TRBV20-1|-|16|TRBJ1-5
CSALSLADRSNQPQHF
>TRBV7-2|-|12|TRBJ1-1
CASSPSQREAFF
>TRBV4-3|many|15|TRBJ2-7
CASSQRQTAFYEQYF
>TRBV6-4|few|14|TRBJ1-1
CASSVHTLNTEAFF
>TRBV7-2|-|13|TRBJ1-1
CASREGKNTEAFF
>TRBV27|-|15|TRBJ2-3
CASSKPGLGTDTQYF
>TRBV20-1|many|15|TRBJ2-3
CSARGPHHSTDTQYF
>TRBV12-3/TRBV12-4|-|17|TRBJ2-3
CASSRYRQETGTDTQYF
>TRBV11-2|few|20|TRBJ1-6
CASSLSSQGTGLSYNSPLHF
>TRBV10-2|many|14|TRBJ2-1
CASSLGGDPNEQFF
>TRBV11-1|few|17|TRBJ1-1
CASSLDSAGLAGTEAFF
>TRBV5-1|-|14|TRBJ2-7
CASSSAPSSYEQYF
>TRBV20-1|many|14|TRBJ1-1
CSAQTGAQNTEAFF